This T cell receptor (beta chain) originates from a study of identical twins (dated by TCRdb to between 2015 and 2016). Looking at the study overall: To test whether fetal clonotypes persist, this study deep-sequenced TCR alpha and beta repertoires from monozygotic twins, from unrelated adults of various ages, and from cord blood. Replicate twin experiments were performed at different times using different library preparation protocols to rule out contamination. General study outcomes and caveats: Out-of-frame TCR alpha sequences shared between twins showed an excess of low generation-probability sequences compared with coincidental sharing between unrelated individuals. Invariant T cells such as MAIT and iNKT could partly confound zero-insertion analyses, although diverse VJ usage argued against such confounding for most clonotypes. Excess twin sharing in beta out-of-frame sequences was weaker because fewer shared sequences lowered the signal-to-noise ratio. Abundant cord blood beta clonotypes carried fewer insertions; young adult naive repertoires showed a weaker similar trend, while memory repertoires showed none. Recombination models systematically underestimated out-of-frame TCR alpha sharing in monozygotic twins but agreed with sharing between unrelated individuals. Because the same donors could not be followed over many years, the conclusions relied on cross-sectional statistical analysis.

Only healthy Caucasian donors were included. The twin cohort consisted of three pairs of female monozygotic twins, all aged 18 to 29 years. Positive isolation kits from Invitrogen were used to isolate CD4+ and CD8+ T cell populations. A few counts support this clonotype. Its antigen has not been determined. It has no much larger one-base neighbor in the sample; base qualities were not kept. V is pared back by 8 bases and J by 2 bases, with 10 bases lying between the germline termini. The germline V gene (reference sequence) provides CDR1 LNHNV and CDR2 YYDKDF. From the cysteine through the phenylalanine, the CDR3 covers 13 amino acids. Just CDR3 DNA is preserved here, 39 bases in frame from base 1. Library creation used 5' RACE. The data were produced on an Illumina HiSeq 2000. Template switching introduced a universal primer binding site; the final cDNA contained a unique molecular identifier, enabling accurate counting of TCR cDNA molecules. Specific primers in the conserved constant-segment region were used to synthesize first-strand cDNA for TCR alpha and beta chains. To control for contamination, every cDNA library carried two barcodes: a SMART-Mk sample barcode plus Illumina barcodes. Two successive PCR steps introduced TruSeq adapter sequences along with Illumina sample barcodes. TCR alpha and beta cDNA libraries were sequenced on the Illumina HiSeq platform with custom primers. The study's processing was this. MiGEC processed the raw reads to extract unique molecular identifiers, while MiXCR was used to determine the CDR3 positions. Recombination models were inferred per individual with the repgenHMM and IGoR tools using an EM algorithm. The analysis of shared clonotypes was done with the tcR package in R, with sharing normalized by the product of cloneset sizes. To study raw recombination free of thymic and clonal selection effects, out-of-frame nonproductive sequences were analyzed. TCRdb reran the public reads through fastp at Q25 and MiXCR, keeping productive beta chains. Under each unique CDR3 protein, matching rows form one entry showing the most common genes and DNA. None of the V and J calls come from the authors' own analysis; TCRdb made them. Across this sample there are 450,000 or so distinct CDR3 sequences, with 14% seen only once. The ten most abundant clones make up roughly 0.5% of the sample.

The same data also went into a second study, on yellow fever vaccine responses in identical twins. As described in the second report: The authors reported that the T cell response to vaccination in identical twins appeared partly convergent and partly personalized. In the study, vaccine-responding T cell clones were precisely tracked in identical twins.

The chain is assembled from TRBV15 and TRBJ2-1; a weak D assignment points to TRBD1 (6 bases agree). The sequenced material came from CD4+ T cells sorted from blood. The clonotype comes from a woman aged 18-29 years in good health. Here is the DNA: TGTGCCACCCAGGCAGGGGCCTACAATGAGCAGTTCTTC. This translates into CATQAGAYNEQFF.